Below, 21 T cell receptor beta chains from the same sample are listed, as sequenced in a study of blood T cell repertoires in COVID-19 (dated by TCRdb to the early 2020s). Library preparation used the immunoSEQ multiplex PCR assay. TCRdb limited this immuneACCESS table to in-frame rearrangements with V and J called. A share of clones is missing; checked studies link under half to unresolved V genes, and the rest is unexplained. This sample is represented by tens of thousands of clones; approximately 88% of them were singletons. Roughly 3.9% of the sample comes from the top ten. The material sequenced was peripheral blood. These receptors came from a human donor in a cohort sampled during active COVID-19.

This clone was counted between two and nine times. The chain combines TRBV24-1 with TRBJ2-3; the match to TRBD2 covers 9 bases. CDR1 is KGHDR, CDR2 SFDVKD, per germline. The CDR3 contains 14 residues. V dropped 12 bases and J dropped 2; count of bases not matched to a gene: 8. CDR3 sequence: CAVSAGGSTDTQYF. CDR3 DNA: TGTGCCGTCTCAGCGGGAGGTTCCACAGATACGCAGTATTTT.

V usage is TRBV12-3 or TRBV12-4 and J usage is TRBJ2-3; possibly TRBD2 for D (5 bases). V dropped 6 bases and J dropped 3 bases, with 10 bases sitting between them. The CDR3 totals 13 residues. The CDR3 is CASRLGSTDTQYF. The CDR3 DNA is TGTGCCAGCAGATTGGGGAGTACAGATACGCAGTATTTT.

This clone was seen only once. The chain uses TRBV24-1 and TRBJ1-5; 7 positions match TRBD1. CDR3 length: 21 amino acids. After removal of 0 bases from V and 2 bases from J, the junction contained 18 bases not matched to a gene. In germline, CDR1 is KGHDR, CDR2 SFDVKD. CDR3 sequence (DNA): TGTGCCACCAGTGATTTGCTCGGTGGGTGTAACAGGGGAGGAGGCAATCAGCCCCAGCATTTT. Protein product: CATSDLLGGCNRGGGNQPQHF.

The chain joins TRBV19 to TRBJ2-5, with D maybe TRBD1 (6 bases). Trimming took off 3 bases at V and 3 bases at J, with 14 bases between the two ends. CDR1 and CDR2 from the germline V gene are LNHDA and SQIVND (reference sequence). This CDR3 is 15 amino acids long. The CDR3 region is CASSIQGRGKETQYF. CDR3 sequence (DNA): TGTGCCAGTAGTATCCAGGGCAGGGGAAAAGAGACCCAGTACTTC.

In its sample, this clone is medium-sized (0.01 to 0.1%). The chain couples TRBV5-6 to TRBJ1-4; no definite D call. Germline V gene lookup returns CDR1 SGHDT and CDR2 YYEEEE. V dropped 5 bases and J dropped 5 bases, with 10 bases sitting between them. The CDR3 consists of 13 residues. CDR3 coding DNA: TGTGCCAGCAGGGGCCAGATCAATGAAAAACTGTTTTTT. Amino acid sequence: CASRGQINEKLFF.

This chain's CDR3 is CASSSHIIRDRVRSPLHF. The CDR3, as DNA: TGTGCCAGCAGCTCTCACATAATCCGAGACAGGGTCAGGTCACCCCTCCACTTT. This chain links TRBV7-3 with TRBJ1-6, with 7 bases lining up with TRBD1. CDR1 and CDR2 (germline): SGHTA, FQGTGA. The CDR3 runs to 18 residues. V dropped 4 bases and J dropped 10; count of bases not matched to a gene: 19. Full variable domain (missing parts from reference TRBV7-3 and TRBJ1-6): GAGVSQTPSNKVTEKGKYVELRCDPISGHTALYWYRQSLGQGPEFLIYFQGTGAADDSGLPNDRFFAVRPEGSVSTLKIQRTERGDSAVYLCASSSHIIRDRVRSPLHFGNGTRLTVT.

The chain links TRBV4-3 to TRBJ1-2, with TRBD1 identical over 7 bases. The length of the CDR3 is 17 residues. Germline V gene lookup returns CDR1 LGHNA and CDR2 YSLEER. V was clipped by 0 bases and J by 4 bases; unmatched bases: 11. As DNA, the CDR3 is TGCGCCAGCAGCCAAGATCATTACCAGGGGGATGTCTATGGCTACACCTTC. Residues: CASSQDHYQGDVYGYTF.

The rearrangement joins TRBV6-5 to TRBJ1-5; D is uncertain. The germline V and J ends were trimmed by 7 bases and 6 bases, with 13 bases remaining between them. CDR3 size: 13 residues. The germline V gene has CDR1 MNHEY and CDR2 SVGAGI. The CDR3 DNA reads TGTGCCAGCACCCCAACGGTTGGTCAGCCCCAGCATTTT. Translation: CASTPTVGQPQHF.

The chain is built from TRBV29-1 and TRBJ1-2; tentative D call: TRBD1 (5 bases). Germline CDR1 is SQVTM and CDR2 is ANQGSEA. The V end was cut by 0 bases, the J end by 7 bases, with 15 bases between. The CDR3 has 14 residues. CDR3 sequence: CSVEDWEGPGGYTF. CDR3 nucleotides: TGCAGCGTTGAAGATTGGGAGGGGCCGGGTGGCTACACCTTC.

The genes are TRBV2 and TRBJ1-1; weak D call: TRBD1 (5 bases). Trimming removed 4 bases at V and 3 bases at J, with 12 bases between. The CDR3 is 14 residues long. Germline V gene lookup returns CDR1 SNHLY and CDR2 FYNNEI. CDR3 nucleotide sequence: TGTGCCAGCAGTGGGGGCCAGCTATACACTGAAGCTTTCTTT. It encodes CASSGGQLYTEAFF.

CDR3 coding DNA: TGTGCCAGCACTAGGGGGACAGACTCATACGAGCAGTACTTC. Protein sequence: CASTRGTDSYEQYF. The chain couples TRBV6-6 to TRBJ2-7; the match to TRBD1 covers 7 bases. The CDR3 is 14 residues long. Per germline, CDR1 MNHNY and CDR2 SVGAGI (reference sequence). Unmatched junction bases numbered 10, after V lost 7 bases and J lost 4 bases.

V gene TRBV12-3 or TRBV12-4 combines with J gene TRBJ2-5; 9 bases match TRBD2. V gave up 11 bases and J gave up 1 base; unmatched junction bases: 5. The CDR3 consists of 13 residues. The CDR3 is CACQRGAQETQYF. CDR3 nucleotides: TGTGCCTGTCAGCGGGGGGCCCAAGAGACCCAGTACTTC.

The chain recombines TRBV6-5 with TRBJ2-3; TRBD2 aligns across 8 bases. The J segment lost 2 bases and the V segment lost 6 bases, leaving 7 bases of the junction unmatched. The CDR3 spans 15 residues. Germline CDR1 reads MNHEY; CDR2 reads SVGAGI. The CDR3 is CASSPTSVLTDTQYF. CDR3 nucleotide sequence: TGTGCCAGCAGCCCGACTAGCGTCCTCACAGATACGCAGTATTTT.

This chain joins TRBV24-1 and TRBJ2-3; 7 nucleotides line up with TRBD2. CDR1 is KGHDR, CDR2 SFDVKD, per germline. The CDR3 totals 16 residues. V shed 1 base and J 4 bases; nucleotides not matched to a gene: 7. CDR3 sequence reads: CATSDFEGAGSDTQYF. The CDR3 DNA is TGTGCCACCAGTGATTTCGAGGGAGCGGGGTCAGATACGCAGTATTTT.

The rearrangement joins TRBV9 to TRBJ2-5; the match to TRBD2 covers 11 bases. After removal of 0 bases from V and 5 bases from J, the junction contained 3 bases not matched to a gene. This CDR3 has 15 residues. Per germline, CDR1 SGDLS and CDR2 YYNGEE. The DNA for the CDR3 is TGTGCCAGCAGCGTAGGACTAGCGGGGAGGGAGACCCAGTACTTC. This codes for CASSVGLAGRETQYF.

The V gene is TRBV19, the J gene TRBJ2-5; tentatively, D is TRBD1 (5 bases). V lost 8 bases and J 4 bases, leaving 8 bases between the germline ends. Germline CDR1 reads LNHDA; CDR2 reads SQIVND (reference sequence). This CDR3 comprises 11 residues. This CDR3 reads CASGDRETQYF. The DNA of the CDR3 is TGTGCCAGTGGAGACAGAGAGACCCAGTACTTC.

The CDR3 DNA follows: TGTGCCAGCAACATCGAGGACAGGAACACTGAAGCTTTCTTT. Translated: CASNIEDRNTEAFF. V is TRBV5-6 and J is TRBJ1-1; a possible D gene is TRBD1 (6 bases). CDR3 length: 14 residues. CDR1 SGHDT and CDR2 YYEEEE come from the germline V gene. Trimming took 6 bases from V and 1 from J, leaving 13 bases between them.

The chain carries TRBV7-2 and TRBJ1-2; TRBD1 agrees at 9 bases. The CDR3 totals 16 residues. CDR1 is SGHTA and CDR2 is FQGNSA in the germline V gene. The ends lost 1 base at V and 4 bases at J; junction bases unmatched: 7. The CDR3 reads CASSLDGTGPSYGYTF. CDR3 in DNA: TGTGCCAGCAGCTTAGACGGGACAGGGCCGTCCTATGGCTACACCTTC.

The chain joins TRBV28 to TRBJ2-7; 10 nucleotides match TRBD2. Germline-derived CDR1 and CDR2 are MDHEN and SYDVKM. With V trimmed by 0 bases and J by 5 bases, 7 bases remained unmatched. This CDR3 region has 16 residues. CDR3 residues: CASSLWASGSDDEQYF. CDR3 nucleotides: TGTGCCAGCAGTTTATGGGCTAGCGGGAGTGATGACGAGCAGTACTTC.

This chain joins TRBV2 and TRBJ2-1; 12 bases are shared with TRBD2. In germline, CDR1 is SNHLY, CDR2 FYNNEI. This CDR3 comprises 15 residues. V shed 4 bases and J 9 bases; nucleotides not matched to a gene: 7. The CDR3 loop is CASSARLAGDPEQFF. As DNA, the CDR3 is TGTGCCAGCAGTGCAAGACTAGCGGGGGATCCTGAGCAGTTCTTC. The full variable domain, rest sourced from reference TRBV2 and TRBJ2-1, is EPEVTQTPSHQVTQMGQEVILRCVPISNHLYFYWYRQILGQKVEFLVSFYNNEISEKSEIFDDQFSVERPDGSNFTLKIRSTKLEDSAMYFCASSARLAGDPEQFFGPGTRLTVL.

V usage is TRBV3-1 (or the pseudogene TRBV3-2) and J usage is TRBJ2-1, with 14 bases aligning to TRBD2. Germline CDR1 and CDR2: LGHDT and YNNKEL (reference sequence). CDR3 length equals 15 residues. J gave up 12 bases and V 5 bases, and 9 bases lay outside the gene matches. Written as DNA, the CDR3 is TGTGCCAGCAGCGCGGGGACTAGCGGGAGAGTCAGGCAGTTCTTC. As protein: CASSAGTSGRVRQFF.